This T cell receptor (beta chain) was sequenced during a study of molecular identifiers for immune sequencing clone quantification (dated by TCRdb to 2016 to 2019). The study in broad terms: For a replicate experiment, RNA from approximately 20,000 or 100,000 naive CD8 T cells was divided into five aliquots, of which four were sequenced. The study was a methods study using CD8 T cells to benchmark molecular-identifier clustering-based TCR repertoire sequencing (MIDCIRS) and TCR RNA copy counting. The study at large found these results: Without barcode sub-clustering, chimeric consensus sequences inflated TCR diversity; chimeras reached as high as 47%. The naive libraries included spiked-in Jurkat TCR RNA (roughly eleven copies' worth), and this Jurkat TCR RNA is not part of the donor repertoire. Modeling gave about 3 recovered TCR RNA copies per cell versus 9.5 to 10 by digital PCR, implying about 30% capture efficiency. Spiked-in Jurkat TCR RNA equal to a single cell's worth was reported to be detectable even within 1,200,000 naive CD8 T cells. Identical TCR molecules sharing a barcode could cause highly expanded clone sizes to be underestimated. Clones above 20 RNA copies held over 98% of molecules in CMV-specific effector cells but under 1% in naive cells.

CDR1 and CDR2, looked up from the germline V gene (reference sequence), are LNHDA and SQIVND. The cysteine opens and the phenylalanine closes a CDR3 of 17 amino acids. Just the 51-base CDR3 DNA is kept, in frame starting at base 1. Libraries came from PCR. The sequencer listed for this sample is NextSeq 500. Bulk TCR libraries were prepared as previously described, using TCR primers listed in Table S5. The Qiagen AllPrep DNA/RNA kit was used to purify total RNA. Reads from multiple sequencing runs of the same library were pooled before analysis. As for how the authors treated the data: Only reads with exact TCR constant sequence were kept, trimmed to 150 nt, and grouped by their 12-nt molecular barcodes. Reads within each barcode group were sub-clustered using a 15% Levenshtein threshold, and quality-weighted consensus sequences were constructed for each RNA molecule. Non-functional sequences were excluded, and lower-count sequences lying one edit away from another sequence were also excluded. Barcode sub-clusters with fewer than 20% of the maximum read count were removed, based on fitting two negative binomial distributions. In TCRdb, the public reads were trimmed at Q25 with fastp and aligned with MiXCR, with productive beta chains retained. CDR3 protein duplicates are merged, each entry listing the most common genes and DNA. These V and J calls derive from TCRdb rather than the authors' analysis. Present in this sample are roughly 320,000 distinct CDR3 sequences, roughly 24% of which were seen just once. 0.65% to 0.75% of the sample is held by the ten biggest clonotypes.

A word on this clonotype: Its antigen is not yet known. Its ends do not fully match the called genes, so a read error is possible.

Libraries of naive CD8 T cells were built from around 20,000 to 990,000 sorted cells, with 10%, 30% or 50% of the purified RNA used. Naive CD8 T cells, defined as CD8+CD4-CCR7+CD45RA+, were FACS-sorted into RLT Plus buffer on a BD FACSAria II. To test detection sensitivity, Jurkat RNA equivalent to about eleven TCR copies was spiked into samples of roughly 18,000-1,000,000 naive CD8 T cells. CD8 T cells were enriched using RosetteSep CD8+ T Cell Enrichment Cocktail and Ficoll-Paque, and the enriched cells then underwent ACK red cell lysis. Sample: naive CD8+ T cells from blood, with Jurkat cell RNA spiked in. Read against the paper, the sample's cell subset or site label means: FACS-sorted CD8+CD4-CCR7+CD45RA+ naive T cells. The chain is made from TRBV19 and TRBJ1-5; the best D guess is TRBD1, with 5 bases matching. The sequence derives from a human donor in good health. Some libraries in this study had Jurkat cell RNA spiked in. This receptor carries the CDR3 CAGSIWGGVSGSQPQHF. The DNA sequence is TGTGCCGGTAGTATTTGGGGCGGGGTATCGGGCAGTCAGCCCCAGCATTTT.